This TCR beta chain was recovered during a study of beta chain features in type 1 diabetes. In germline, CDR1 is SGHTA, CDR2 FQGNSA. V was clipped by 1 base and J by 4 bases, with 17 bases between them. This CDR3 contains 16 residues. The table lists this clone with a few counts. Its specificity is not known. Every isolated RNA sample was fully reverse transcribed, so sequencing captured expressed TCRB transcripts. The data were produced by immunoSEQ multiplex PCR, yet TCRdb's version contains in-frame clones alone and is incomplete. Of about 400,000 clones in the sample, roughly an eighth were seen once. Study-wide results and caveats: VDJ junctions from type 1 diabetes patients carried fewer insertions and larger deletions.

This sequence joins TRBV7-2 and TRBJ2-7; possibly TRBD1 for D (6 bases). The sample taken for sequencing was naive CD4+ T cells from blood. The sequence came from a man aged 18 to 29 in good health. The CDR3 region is CASSLVSGQHLYEQYF. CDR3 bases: TGTGCCAGCAGCTTAGTCTCCGGACAGCATCTTTACGAGCAGTACTTC.